Listed below are T cell receptor beta chains from one sample, sequenced in a study of early T cells in non-severe SARS-CoV-2 infection. TCRdb re-derived calls from the 5' RACE reads in MiXCR, one entry per CDR3 protein. The data hold over 85,000 distinct CDR3 sequences, with roughly 15% observed a single time. Sequencing was carried out using whole blood. Receptor source: an adult who was a healthcare worker with PCR-confirmed SARS-CoV-2 infection or an uninfected control (not recorded which). The CDR3 runs from the conserved cysteine through the conserved F or W. The D gene is left open where the match is weak. Rows give clone size only sometimes, using once, few, many, or a class for an expanded clone.

>.|TRBJ2-5|.|15|TRBV28
CASSLRDSHQETQYF
TGTGCCAGCAGTCTGCGGGACAGCCACCAAGAGACCCAGTACTTC
>TRBD1|TRBJ2-1|.|13|TRBV19
CASSIGQGRGQFF
TGTGCCAGTAGTATTGGACAGGGCAGGGGGCAGTTCTTC
>TRBD1|TRBJ1-5|.|17|TRBV6-1
CASRNGQGGYSNQPQHF
TGTGCCAGCAGAAATGGACAGGGCGGCTATAGCAATCAGCCCCAGCATTTT
>.|TRBJ2-3|.|12|TRBV30
CAWSGNADTQYF
TGTGCCTGGAGCGGCAATGCAGATACGCAGTATTTT
>.|TRBJ1-2|once|12|TRBV6-6
CASRGGDYGYTF
TGTGCCAGCAGAGGCGGAGATTATGGCTACACCTTC
>.|TRBJ1-4|.|14|TRBV20-1
CSASSTSTNEKLFF
TGCAGTGCGTCATCAACATCAACTAATGAAAAACTGTTTTTT
>.|TRBJ2-7|few|14|TRBV9
CASSVGGEPYEQYF
TGTGCCAGCAGCGTAGGCGGGGAACCCTACGAGCAGTACTTC
>.|TRBJ2-3|.|15|TRBV5-1
CASSLEWLGEDTQYF
TGCGCCAGCAGCTTGGAATGGCTAGGGGAAGATACGCAGTATTTT
>TRBD1|TRBJ2-7|once|12|TRBV10-3
CAISGQGYEQYF
TGTGCCATCAGTGGACAGGGATACGAGCAGTACTTC
>.|TRBJ2-5|.|14|TRBV12-3/TRBV12-4
CASSFTSEQETQYF
TGTGCCAGCAGTTTTACGAGCGAACAAGAGACCCAGTACTTC
>TRBD1|TRBJ2-3|many|15|TRBV5-1
CASSLRQGGTDTQYF
TGCGCCAGCAGCCTACGACAGGGGGGCACAGATACGCAGTATTTT
>.|TRBJ2-2|.|19|TRBV7-2
CASSLIFLGSAGNTGELFF
TGTGCCAGCAGCTTAATTTTCCTCGGCTCGGCAGGGAACACCGGGGAGCTGTTTTTT
>TRBD2|TRBJ2-2|few|14|TRBV30
CAYVLAGYTGELFF
TGTGCATACGTTCTAGCGGGATACACCGGGGAGCTGTTTTTT
>.|TRBJ1-1|few|14|TRBV6-2/TRBV6-3
CASTREGVYTEAFF
TGTGCCAGCACCAGGGAGGGGGTGTACACTGAAGCTTTCTTT
>.|TRBJ2-3|many|15|TRBV5-4
CASSLVTDNTDTQYF
TGTGCCAGCAGCTTGGTTACAGATAACACAGATACGCAGTATTTT
>.|TRBJ2-6|many|16|TRBV19
CASIPSEGSGANVLTF
TGTGCCAGTATCCCAAGCGAGGGGTCAGGGGCCAACGTCCTGACTTTC
>.|TRBJ2-5|.|11|TRBV24-1
CATTYQETQYF
TGTGCCACCACATACCAGGAGACCCAGTACTTC
>.|TRBJ2-7|many|14|TRBV7-9
CASSLRAYSYEQYF
TGTGCCAGCAGCTTAAGAGCCTACTCCTACGAGCAGTACTTC
>TRBD2|TRBJ2-7|.|17|TRBV6-4
CASPPPGRTLSSYEQYF
TGTGCCTCGCCCCCCCCCGGGAGGACCCTCAGCTCCTACGAGCAGTACTTC
>.|TRBJ2-7|many|15|TRBV5-8
CASSLVGSGAYEQYF
TGTGCCAGCAGCTTGGTGGGTAGCGGAGCCTACGAGCAGTACTTC
>TRBD1|TRBJ2-7|.|16|TRBV11-2
CASSLEDRVVRYEQYF
TGTGCCAGCAGCTTAGAGGACAGGGTGGTGCGCTACGAGCAGTACTTC
>TRBD1|TRBJ2-7|.|12|TRBV10-1
CGRNRGRGEQYF
TGCGGTAGAAACAGGGGGCGCGGCGAGCAGTACTTC
>TRBD1|TRBJ2-1|.|17|TRBV29-1
CSVNRPGQLRSYNEQFF
TGCAGCGTGAATCGTCCGGGACAGCTAAGGTCCTACAATGAGCAGTTCTTC
>.|TRBJ2-3|.|14|TRBV12-3/TRBV12-4
CASSFTGEGDTQYF
TGTGCCAGCAGTTTCACAGGAGAAGGAGATACGCAGTATTTT
>TRBD2|TRBJ2-4|many|16|TRBV11-2
CASSPHTGLAKNIQYF
TGTGCCAGCAGCCCGCACACTGGACTAGCGAAAAACATTCAGTACTTC
>.|TRBJ1-2|.|12|TRBV10-3
CAITSTNYGYTF
TGTGCCATCACTTCAACGAACTATGGCTACACCTTC
>TRBD1|TRBJ1-1|many|16|TRBV11-2
CASSHGQGAFNTEAFF
TGTGCCAGCAGCCACGGACAGGGGGCTTTTAACACTGAAGCTTTCTTT
>.|TRBJ1-6|few|14|TRBV19
CASTSSSYNSPLHF
TGTGCCAGTACCTCTAGCTCCTATAATTCACCCCTCCACTTT
>.|TRBJ1-5|few|16|TRBV19
CASSIEGARSNQPQHF
TGTGCCAGTAGTATAGAGGGGGCGCGAAGCAATCAGCCCCAGCATTTT
>.|TRBJ1-1|.|15|TRBV20-1
CSASLSGAMNTEAFF
TGCAGTGCTAGTTTGTCAGGGGCCATGAACACTGAAGCTTTCTTT
>.|TRBJ1-4|.|11|TRBV20-1
CSARPSEKLFF
TGCAGTGCCCGCCCATCTGAAAAACTGTTTTTT
>TRBD1|TRBJ1-2|.|13|TRBV10-3
CAISTDRRYGYTF
TGTGCCATCAGCACGGACAGGAGGTATGGCTACACCTTC
>.|TRBJ1-1|many|11|TRBV12-3/TRBV12-4
CASSLDTEAFF
TGTGCCAGCAGTTTAGACACTGAAGCTTTCTTT
>.|TRBJ2-1|few|15|TRBV2
CASSGRTYQGGEQFF
TGTGCCAGCAGTGGACGGACCTACCAAGGGGGTGAGCAGTTCTTC
>.|TRBJ2-2|few|16|TRBV4-3
CASSQGGLSGTGELFF
TGCGCCAGCAGCCAGGGGGGACTCTCTGGCACCGGGGAGCTGTTTTTT
>.|TRBJ2-7|few|14|TRBV7-2
CASSLDRRNPEQYF
TGTGCCAGCAGTCTCGACAGGAGGAACCCCGAGCAGTACTTC
>.|TRBJ1-1|few|14|TRBV12-3/TRBV12-4
CASSLMETNTEAFF
TGTGCCAGCAGTTTGATGGAAACGAACACTGAAGCTTTCTTT
>TRBD2|TRBJ2-7|few|17|TRBV7-2
CASSSTPYLAEGYEQYF
TGTGCCAGCAGCTCGACACCGTATCTAGCGGAGGGCTACGAGCAGTACTTC
>.|TRBJ2-5|few|13|TRBV9
CASSLGVQETQYF
TGTGCCAGCAGCCTAGGCGTCCAAGAGACCCAGTACTTC
>.|TRBJ1-1|few|15|TRBV20-1
CSASGGARGDTEAFF
TGCAGTGCTAGCGGGGGCGCTAGAGGGGACACTGAAGCCTTCTTT
>TRBD2|TRBJ2-3|.|18|TRBV7-9
CASSASMVAGGNTDTQYF
TGTGCCAGCAGCGCCTCTATGGTAGCGGGGGGAAACACAGATACGCAGTATTTT
>.|TRBJ2-6|.|15|TRBV5-6
CASSLEGAGANVLTF
TGTGCCAGCAGCTTGGAGGGGGCTGGGGCCAACGTCCTGACTTTC
>.|TRBJ2-1|few|12|TRBV28
CASSKALGEQFF
TGTGCCAGCAGTAAAGCTTTGGGTGAGCAGTTCTTC
>.|TRBJ2-7|.|13|TRBV29-1
CSVEDGTSYEQYF
TGCAGCGTTGAAGATGGGACATCCTACGAGCAGTACTTC
>.|TRBJ2-5|.|14|TRBV11-2
CASSLTQGWETQYF
TGTGCCAGCAGCTTAACCCAGGGTTGGGAGACCCAGTACTTC
>.|TRBJ2-3|.|11|TRBV20-1
CSAVHKYTQYF
TGCAGTGCCGTACACAAGTATACGCAGTATTTT
>.|TRBJ2-7|.|16|TRBV13
CASSPNTDLSSYEQYF
TGTGCCAGCAGCCCCAACACAGACCTGAGCTCCTACGAGCAGTACTTC